Listed below are T cell receptor beta chains from one sample, sequenced in a study of technical replicates of blood from several donors. Sequencing was performed with immunoSEQ multiplex PCR; in TCRdb, only in-frame clones are kept and a portion is missing. The sample has 79,000 or so clones, about nine tenths seen once. Sequenced: T cells isolated from PBMCs. All receptors come from a human donor in good health. CDR3s include the opening cysteine and the closing phenylalanine or tryptophan. Each record gives: D gene, J gene, clone size, V gene, CDR3 protein, CDR3 DNA. D genes are given only for firm matches. Not all rows give a size; the values are once, few, many and, for expanded clones, a class.

>NA|TRBJ1-5|once|TRBV7-8
CASSTRGRHRDQPQHF
TGTGCCAGCAGCACAAGGGGAAGACACCGAGATCAGCCCCAGCATTTT
>TRBD1|TRBJ2-1|NA|TRBV4-1
CASSQVQGSEQFF
TGCGCCAGCAGCCAAGTACAGGGGAGTGAGCAGTTCTTC
>NA|TRBJ2-1|NA|TRBV12-2
CASRLQRLARDNEQFF
TGTGCAAGTCGCTTACAAAGACTAGCGAGGGACAATGAGCAGTTCTTC
>TRBD1|TRBJ1-1|once|TRBV7-9
CASSDRGRFRTEAFF
TGTGCCAGCAGTGACAGGGGGCGTTTTAGGACTGAAGCTTTCTTT
>NA|TRBJ1-5|NA|TRBV28
CASSLGVTNQPQHF
TGTGCCAGCAGTTTAGGAGTTACGAATCAGCCCCAGCATTTT
>NA|TRBJ1-5|NA|TRBV28
CASSLDRSNQPQHF
TGTGCCAGCAGCCTTGACAGGAGCAATCAGCCCCAGCATTTT
>NA|TRBJ1-3|NA|TRBV2
CASSVGLSAGNTIYF
TGTGCCAGCAGTGTTGGACTTTCAGCTGGAAACACCATATATTTT
>NA|TRBJ2-2|few|TRBV27
CASSTHRDRELFF
TGTGCCAGCAGTACGCACAGGGACAGGGAGCTGTTTTTT
>TRBD1|TRBJ1-1|NA|TRBV7-2
CASSLRTGWDEAFF
TGTGCCAGCAGCCTAAGGACAGGGTGGGATGAAGCTTTCTTT
>NA|TRBJ1-2|NA|TRBV14
CASSPGEGYTF
TGTGCCAGCAGCCCGGGGGAAGGCTACACCTTC
>TRBD1|TRBJ1-1|NA|TRBV6-5
CASSYLGQGGTEAFF
TGTGCCAGCAGTTACCTGGGACAGGGGGGTACTGAAGCTTTCTTT
>NA|TRBJ1-2|NA|TRBV6-1
CASREQVNYGYTF
TGTGCCAGCAGAGAACAGGTCAACTATGGCTACACCTTC
>TRBD1|TRBJ2-7|NA|TRBV5-1
CASSPDRVPYEQYF
TGCGCCAGCAGCCCAGACAGGGTCCCTTACGAGCAGTACTTC
>TRBD2|TRBJ2-3|NA|TRBV4-1
CASSQVPTSGRADTQYF
TGCGCCAGCAGCCAAGTACCTACTAGCGGGAGAGCAGATACGCAGTATTTT
>NA|TRBJ2-7|NA|TRBV7-8
CASSPGGGRGYYEQYF
TGTGCCAGCAGCCCAGGGGGCGGGAGGGGTTACTACGAGCAGTACTTC
>NA|TRBJ1-3|NA|TRBV18
CASSPFSFGDSGNTIYF
TGTGCCAGCTCACCGTTCTCATTCGGGGATTCTGGAAACACCATATATTTT
>TRBD2|TRBJ2-1|NA|TRBV7-2
CASSFIAGGNWHNEQFF
TGTGCCAGCAGCTTCATAGCGGGAGGTAATTGGCATAATGAGCAGTTCTTC
>NA|TRBJ2-7|NA|TRBV19
CASSLGQVVEQYF
TGTGCCAGTTCGCTTGGGCAGGTTGTCGAGCAGTACTTC
>NA|TRBJ1-1|few|TRBV25-1
CASSENPLWSTEAFF
TGTGCCAGCAGTGAAAATCCCCTATGGAGCACTGAAGCTTTCTTT
>TRBD2|TRBJ2-6|NA|TRBV10-2
CASRTSGSSGANVLTF
TGCGCCAGCAGAACTAGCGGGAGCTCGGGGGCCAACGTCCTGACTTTC
>NA|TRBJ2-1|NA|TRBV7-3
CATGPGVSYNEQFF
TGTGCCACCGGACCGGGAGTGTCCTACAATGAGCAGTTCTTC
>NA|TRBJ2-7|NA|TRBV10-3
CAISDLAFSYEQYF
TGTGCCATCAGTGATTTAGCTTTCTCCTACGAGCAGTACTTC
>TRBD1|TRBJ1-4|once|TRBV27
CASSPHETGVGEKLFF
TGTGCCAGCAGTCCGCACGAGACAGGGGTAGGCGAAAAACTGTTTTTT
>NA|TRBJ1-1|NA|TRBV21-1
CASSHTIDTIRTEAFF
TGTGCCAGCAGTCATACCATAGACACAATTCGCACTGAAGCTTTCTTT
>NA|TRBJ2-7|NA|TRBV4-3
CASSRERAYEQYF
TGCGCCAGCAGCAGGGAGAGGGCCTACGAGCAGTACTTC
>TRBD2|TRBJ2-5|NA|TRBV7-2
CASGLSGSAETQYF
TGTGCCAGCGGGCTTAGCGGGAGTGCGGAGACCCAGTACTTC
>NA|TRBJ1-2|NA|TRBV11-2
CASSSTGSYGYTF
TGTGCCAGCAGCTCAACCGGGAGCTATGGCTACACCTTC
>TRBD2|TRBJ2-7|NA|TRBV5-4
CASSLFERGYEQYF
TGTGCCAGCAGCTTGTTCGAGCGGGGTTACGAGCAGTACTTC
>TRBD2|TRBJ2-1|NA|TRBV29-1
CSVRTSGPNNEQFF
TGCAGCGTTCGAACTAGCGGCCCAAACAATGAGCAGTTCTTC
>NA|TRBJ1-1|NA|TRBV9
CASSVDLSTEAFF
TGTGCCAGCAGCGTAGATTTATCCACTGAAGCTTTCTTT
>NA|TRBJ2-4|NA|TRBV30
CAWSTGGKNIQYF
TGTGCCTGGAGTACCGGAGGCAAAAACATTCAGTACTTC